This TCR beta chain is from a study of T cell responses to AZD1222 COVID-19 vaccine. Regarding the study as a whole: CD4 TCRs covered the whole spike, strongest at regions 160-218 and 743-854.

As concerns this clone: Its matching antigen is unknown.

The table came from immunoSEQ multiplex PCR; TCRdb's copy has only in-frame clones and leaves some out. This table has roughly 150,000 clones, about nine tenths appearing once. Trimming took off 5 bases at V and 2 bases at J, with 2 bases between the two ends. The CDR3 has 11 residues. Per the germline V gene, CDR1 is LNHDA and CDR2 is SQIVND (reference sequence). V and J are TRBV19 and TRBJ2-3; no clear D. This TCR was sampled from an adult in good health. Sequenced material: peripheral blood, taken on day 0 of AZD1222 vaccination. CDR3 loop: CASSYTDTQYF. CDR3 nucleotide sequence: TGTGCCAGTAGTTACACAGATACGCAGTATTTT.